The 21 T cell receptor beta chains below were found in one sample sequenced in a study of CD8 T cells in ankylosing spondylitis. Notes on the study in general: Characteristic, it appeared, of ankylosing spondylitis blood was a TCR beta motif of fewer than 10 highly homologous variants.

Each CDR3 protein is one row after TCRdb ran MiXCR on the 5' RACE reads. The sample carries 350,000 to 450,000 distinct CDR3 sequences, approximately 26% recorded once. Their cognate antigens are unknown. Material for sequencing was blood, either unsorted or a sorted T cell fraction (not recorded which). All receptors come from a male donor with ankylosing spondylitis.

Only a few counts were recorded for this clonotype. The CDR3 DNA reads as TGCAGTGGTTTTAGCGGGCACATCACAGATACGCAGTATTTT. Translating it yields CSGFSGHITDTQYF. V usage is TRBV20-1 and J usage is TRBJ2-3; 7 bases agree with TRBD2. Trimming cost V 7 bases and J 2 bases; bases outside gene matches: 9. This CDR3 has 14 residues. Germline V gene data show CDR1 as DFQATT and CDR2 as SNEGSKA (reference sequence).

The V call is TRBV5-5, the J call TRBJ2-5, with D uncertain. The germline V gene has CDR1 SGHKS and CDR2 YYEKEE (reference sequence). The CDR3 consists of 14 residues. Trimming cost V 5 bases and J 0 bases, with 11 bases left between them. This chain's CDR3 is CASSPKGNQETQYF. The CDR3 region has the DNA TGTGCCAGCAGTCCTAAAGGGAACCAAGAGACCCAGTACTTC.

The chain is built from TRBV27 and TRBJ1-4, with 8 bases that match TRBD1. The CDR3 is 15 residues long. J gave up 4 bases and V 5 bases, and 6 bases lay outside the gene matches. Germline CDR1 reads MNHEY; CDR2 reads SMNVEV (reference sequence). DNA for the CDR3: TGTGCCAGCAGTCCGGACAGGGACCTTAATGAAAAACTGTTTTTT. This gives the protein CASSPDRDLNEKLFF.

The chain combines TRBV20-1 with TRBJ1-3; D is ambiguous. The CDR3 is 14 amino acids. Trimming took off 6 bases at V and 4 bases at J, with 16 bases between the two ends. CDR1 is DFQATT and CDR2 is SNEGSKA in the germline V gene (reference sequence). CDR3 loop: CSATNKIAGNTIYF. The CDR3 DNA sequence: TGCAGTGCCACGAACAAGATAGCGGGAAACACCATATATTTT.

This chain uses TRBV6-1 with TRBJ1-5; D is unresolved. With 4 bases removed from V and 4 bases from J, the gap between germline ends came to 8 bases. Germline V gene lookup returns CDR1 MNHNS and CDR2 SASEGT. This CDR3 comprises 13 residues. The CDR3 coding sequence is TGTGCCAGCAGTGTTCGGGTAAATCAGCCCCAGCATTTT. It translates to CASSVRVNQPQHF.

The rearrangement uses TRBV7-2 and TRBJ1-5; a possible D gene is TRBD1 (6 bases). The CDR3 has 15 amino acids. V was trimmed by 4 bases and J by 4 bases, leaving 14 bases between them. CDR1 and CDR2 (germline): SGHTA, FQGNSA. The CDR3 spells CASSSSTGFNQPQHF. CDR3 sequence (DNA): TGTGCCAGCAGCTCATCAACAGGGTTTAATCAGCCCCAGCATTTT.

This clonotype was recorded many times. The chain combines TRBV11-2 with TRBJ1-6; 7 nucleotides match TRBD1. CDR1 is SGHAT and CDR2 is FQNNGV in the germline V gene. The CDR3 spans 14 residues. With V trimmed by 2 bases and J by 10 bases, 5 bases remained unmatched. The CDR3 region is CASSLFDRASPLHF. CDR3 nucleotide sequence: TGTGCCAGCAGCTTATTTGACAGGGCCTCACCCCTCCACTTT. The full variable domain, with the rest looked up from reference TRBV11-2 and TRBJ1-6, is EAGVAQSPRYKIIEKRQSVAFWCNPISGHATLYWYQQILGQGPKLLIQFQNNGVVDDSQLPKDRFSAERLKGVDSTLKIQPAKLEDSAVYLCASSLFDRASPLHFGNGTRLTVT.

The chain employs TRBV20-1 and TRBJ2-3; TRBD2 is a possible D gene (7 bases). Germline V gene data show CDR1 as DFQATT and CDR2 as SNEGSKA (reference sequence). The CDR3 runs 17 residues. Trimming shortened V by 6 bases and J by 0 bases, and 22 bases separated the two germline ends. The CDR3 DNA sequence: TGCAGTGCCAGGGGAGCGGGGTCATCATATAGCACAGATACGCAGTATTTT. It is translated as CSARGAGSSYSTDTQYF.

The chain employs TRBV20-1 and TRBJ2-1; possible D gene TRBD2, 8 bases. The CDR3 spans 15 residues. The germline V gene encodes CDR1 DFQATT and CDR2 SNEGSKA (reference sequence). Trimming shortened V by 0 bases and J by 7 bases, and 16 bases separated the two germline ends. The CDR3 coding sequence is TGCAGTGCTAGAGATAAGCGGGAGACAGGGAATGAGCAGTTCTTC. Protein product: CSARDKRETGNEQFF.

The J gene is TRBJ1-6, the V gene TRBV4-2; 7 positions match TRBD1. Unmatched junction bases numbered 10, after V lost 5 bases and J lost 9 bases. The germline gives CDR1 LGHNA, CDR2 YNFKEQ. The CDR3 loop spans 15 amino acids. The CDR3 sequence: CASSSSLQGSSPLHF. In nucleotides, the CDR3 is TGTGCCAGCAGCTCCAGCCTACAGGGGAGTTCACCCCTCCACTTT.

The sample holds one count of this clonotype. The V call is TRBV11-2, the J call TRBJ1-5; TRBD1 matches at 8 bases. CDR3 size: 16 residues. Germline V gene lookup returns CDR1 SGHAT and CDR2 FQNNGV. V gave up 5 bases and J gave up 0 bases; unmatched junction bases: 6. The CDR3 DNA is TGTGCCAGCAGCCGTGGACAGGGCGATAGCAATCAGCCCCAGCATTTT. It translates to CASSRGQGDSNQPQHF.

This clonotype was counted between two and nine times. The V call is TRBV6-1, the J call TRBJ2-1, with TRBD2 matching over 8 bases. Germline lookup yields CDR1 MNHNS and CDR2 SASEGT. The V and J ends lost 6 bases and 6 bases, in that order; junction bases with no gene match: 4. This CDR3 spans 13 amino acids. In nucleotides, the CDR3 is TGTGCCAGCAGCTGGACTAGCAGCAATGAGCAGTTCTTC. This gives the protein CASSWTSSNEQFF.

V usage is TRBV7-2 and J usage is TRBJ2-2; D might be TRBD2 (6 bases). Trimming took 6 bases from V and 1 from J, leaving 15 bases between them. CDR1 is SGHTA, CDR2 FQGNSA, per germline. The CDR3 is 16 amino acids. The CDR3 DNA is TGTGCCAGCAGGGAGTGGGACTGGGTGAACACCGGGGAGCTGTTTTTT. Translated: CASREWDWVNTGELFF.

This clonotype was picked up a small number of times. The chain combines TRBV7-9 with TRBJ2-6; unclear D gene. Germline CDR1 and CDR2: SEHNR and FQNEAQ (reference sequence). Trimming removed 11 bases from V and 2 bases from J, with 10 bases in between. The CDR3 loop spans 13 amino acids. CDR3 DNA: TGTGCCGGCTCGGGCGCTGGGGCCAACGTCCTGACTTTC. Translated: CAGSGAGANVLTF. Full variable domain (missing parts from reference TRBV7-9 and TRBJ2-6): DTGVSQNPRHKITKRGQNVTFRCDPISEHNRLYWYRQTLGQGPEFLTYFQNEAQLEKSRLLSDRFSAERPKGSFSTLEIQRTEQGDSAMYLCAGSGAGANVLTFGAGSRLTVL.

This clonotype was seen only a few times. This chain connects TRBV12-3 or TRBV12-4 to TRBJ2-3; TRBD2 matches at 10 bases. V lost 6 bases, J lost 0 bases, and 3 bases stayed unmatched. There are 15 residues in the CDR3. This CDR3 is CASSTSGKSTDTQYF. CDR3 nucleotide sequence: TGTGCCAGCAGCACTAGCGGGAAAAGCACAGATACGCAGTATTTT.

The V and J genes are TRBV2 and TRBJ2-1; D is unclear. Germline-derived CDR1 and CDR2 are SNHLY and FYNNEI. The CDR3 runs to 14 residues. Trimming stripped 1 base from V and 0 bases from J, with 4 bases between. The CDR3 spells CASSEGSSYNEQFF. DNA for the CDR3: TGTGCCAGCAGTGAAGGGAGCTCCTACAATGAGCAGTTCTTC.

The chain has TRBV29-1 and TRBJ2-3; maybe TRBD2 (7 bases). Per germline, CDR1 SQVTM and CDR2 ANQGSEA. The CDR3 is made up of 13 amino acids. V lost 7 bases to trimming and J lost 5 bases, with 16 bases between them. For the CDR3, the DNA is TGCAGCGCTGGGGGGGGCGCGGTAGATACGCAGTATTTT. It specifies CSAGGGAVDTQYF.

This clonotype was seen ten or more times. The CDR3 sequence: CASSGRSSTDTQYF. The CDR3 coding sequence is TGTGCCAGCAGTGGACGAAGTAGCACAGATACGCAGTATTTT. The chain joins TRBV12-3 or TRBV12-4 to TRBJ2-3; D uncertain. The CDR3 consists of 14 residues. The V end lost 5 bases, the J end lost 0 bases, and 9 bases lay between the germline ends.

This clonotype was picked up a small number of times. This chain links TRBV20-1 with TRBJ2-3; D is undetermined. From germline, CDR1 is DFQATT and CDR2 SNEGSKA (reference sequence). The V gene lost 0 bases and the J gene lost 7 bases, with 11 bases spanning the gap. The CDR3 runs to 13 residues. This CDR3 reads CSARDSRRHTQYF. CDR3 bases: TGCAGTGCTAGAGATTCTAGAAGGCATACGCAGTATTTT.

The gene calls are TRBV18 and TRBJ2-2; D may be TRBD1 (5 bases). The CDR3 contains 16 residues. Germline CDR1 KGHSH, CDR2 LQKENI. V gave up 4 bases and J gave up 0 bases, with 12 bases separating them. The CDR3 protein is CASSRNGAPNTGELFF. The CDR3 nucleotides read TGTGCCAGCTCACGAAATGGGGCGCCGAACACCGGGGAGCTGTTTTTT.

This clonotype was observed a few times. This chain joins TRBV3-1 and TRBJ2-5; 9 nucleotides agree with TRBD1. Per the germline V gene, CDR1 is LGHDT and CDR2 is YNNKEL (reference sequence). The CDR3 loop spans 14 amino acids. J lost 4 bases, V lost 7 bases, and 7 bases had no gene match. CDR3 protein: CASKDRGGGETQYF. CDR3 sequence (DNA): TGTGCCAGCAAGGACAGGGGAGGTGGAGAGACCCAGTACTTC.